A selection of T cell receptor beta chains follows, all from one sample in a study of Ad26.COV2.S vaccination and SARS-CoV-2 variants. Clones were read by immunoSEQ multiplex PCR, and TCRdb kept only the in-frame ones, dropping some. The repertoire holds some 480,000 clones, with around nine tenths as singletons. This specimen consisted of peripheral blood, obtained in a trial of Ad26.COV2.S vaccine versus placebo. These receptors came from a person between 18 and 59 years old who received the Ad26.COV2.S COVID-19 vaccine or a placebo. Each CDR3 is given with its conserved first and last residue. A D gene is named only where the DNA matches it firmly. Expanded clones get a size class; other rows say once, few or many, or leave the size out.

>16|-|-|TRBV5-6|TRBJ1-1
CASSLEPARRNTEAFF
TGTGCCAGCAGCTTGGAACCGGCCAGGAGGAACACTGAAGCTTTCTTT
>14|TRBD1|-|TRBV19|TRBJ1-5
CASRGTGPNQPQHF
TGTGCCAGTAGGGGGACAGGGCCTAATCAGCCCCAGCATTTT
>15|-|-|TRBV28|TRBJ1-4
CASSLGAKPSEKLFF
TGTGCCAGCAGTTTAGGGGCCAAACCTTCAGAAAAACTGTTTTTT
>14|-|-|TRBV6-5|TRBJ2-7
CASSYGGTFYEQYF
TGTGCCAGCAGTTACGGGGGAACATTTTACGAGCAGTACTTC
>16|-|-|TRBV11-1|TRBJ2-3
CASSLRKGVREDTQYF
TGTGCCAGCAGCCTACGAAAAGGGGTTCGGGAAGATACGCAGTATTTT
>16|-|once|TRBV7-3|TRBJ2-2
CASSFGPGGATGELFF
-
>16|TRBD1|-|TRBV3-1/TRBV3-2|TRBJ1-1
CASSQDGDRGHTEAFF
TGTGCCAGCAGCCAAGATGGCGACAGGGGCCACACTGAAGCTTTCTTT
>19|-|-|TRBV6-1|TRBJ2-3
CASSESSWGASRSTDTQYF
TGTGCCAGCAGTGAAAGTTCTTGGGGGGCTAGCCGAAGCACAGATACGCAGTATTTT
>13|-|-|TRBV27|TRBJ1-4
CATHRLGDEKLFF
TGTGCCACCCACAGATTAGGGGATGAAAAACTGTTTTTT
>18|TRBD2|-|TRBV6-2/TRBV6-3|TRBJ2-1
CASSYRTSSSRVREEQFF
TGTGCCAGCAGTTATAGGACTAGCAGCAGCCGTGTTCGGGAGGAGCAGTTCTTC
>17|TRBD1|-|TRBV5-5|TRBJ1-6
CASSLGGTDRGRSPLHF
TGTGCCAGCAGCTTGGGGGGGACTGACAGGGGTCGTTCACCCCTCCACTTT
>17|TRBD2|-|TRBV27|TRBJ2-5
CASSLSRWGGVEETQYF
TGTGCCAGCAGTTTATCAAGGTGGGGGGGAGTTGAAGAGACCCAGTACTTC
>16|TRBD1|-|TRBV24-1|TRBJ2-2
CATSDRTGGGTGELFF
TGTGCCACCAGTGACCGGACAGGGGGCGGGACCGGGGAGCTGTTTTTT
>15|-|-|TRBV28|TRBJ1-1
CASSFPQGRSSEAFF
TGTGCCAGCAGTTTCCCACAGGGAAGGAGTAGTGAAGCTTTCTTT
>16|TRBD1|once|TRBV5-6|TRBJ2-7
CASSPDRGRTTYEQYF
TGTGCCAGCAGCCCGGACAGGGGGCGAACCACCTACGAGCAGTACTTC
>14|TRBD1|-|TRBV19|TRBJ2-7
CASRSSRDSYEQYF
TGTGCCAGTAGATCCTCCCGGGACAGCTACGAGCAGTACTTC
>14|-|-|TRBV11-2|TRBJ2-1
CASSLFRTTSEQFF
TGTGCCAGCAGCTTATTCCGGACTACAAGTGAGCAGTTCTTC
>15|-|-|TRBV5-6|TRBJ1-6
CASSSGGFGNSPLHF
TGTGCCAGCAGCTCTGGAGGGTTTGGGAATTCACCCCTCCACTTT
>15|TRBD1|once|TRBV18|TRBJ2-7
CASSPKTGIGLEQYF
TGTGCCAGCTCACCTAAGACAGGGATAGGCCTCGAGCAGTACTTC
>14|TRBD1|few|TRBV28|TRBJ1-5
CASTPGGRNQPQHF
TGTGCCAGCACCCCAGGGGGGCGCAATCAGCCCCAGCATTTT
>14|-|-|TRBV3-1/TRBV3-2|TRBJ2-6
CASSLLSGANVLTF
TGTGCCAGCAGCCTCTTATCTGGGGCCAACGTCCTGACTTTC
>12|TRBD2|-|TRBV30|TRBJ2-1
CAWSVTGGLKFF
TGTGCCTGGAGTGTAACGGGGGGACTCAAGTTCTTC
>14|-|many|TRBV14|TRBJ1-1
CASSQALGGTEAFF
TGTGCCAGCAGCCAAGCGTTAGGGGGCACTGAAGCTTTCTTT
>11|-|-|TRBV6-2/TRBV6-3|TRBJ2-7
CASSLGNEQYF
TGTGCCAGCAGTTTAGGGAACGAGCAGTACTTC
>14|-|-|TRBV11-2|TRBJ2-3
CASSLGGLGLAQYF
TGTGCCAGCAGCTTAGGGGGTCTCGGACTTGCGCAGTATTTT
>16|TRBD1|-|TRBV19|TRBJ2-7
CASSIHRTGGYYEQYF
TGTGCCAGTAGTATACACAGGACAGGGGGATACTACGAGCAGTACTTC
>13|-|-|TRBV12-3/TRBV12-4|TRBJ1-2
CASSWRAGSGGTF
TGTGCCAGCAGTTGGAGGGCCGGGAGCGGGGGCACCTTC
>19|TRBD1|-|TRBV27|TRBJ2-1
CASSLWAGGIKYPWDEQFF
TGTGCCAGCAGTTTATGGGCAGGGGGAATCAAATACCCTTGGGATGAGCAGTTCTTC
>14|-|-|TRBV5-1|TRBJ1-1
CASSLDWGHTEAFF
TGCGCCAGCAGCTTGGATTGGGGGCACACTGAAGCTTTCTTT
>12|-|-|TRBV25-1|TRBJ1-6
CASSVPNSPLHF
TGTGCCAGCAGTGTACCCAATTCACCCCTCCACTTT
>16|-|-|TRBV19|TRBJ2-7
CASSIGRSGPSYEQYF
TGTGCCAGTAGTATAGGTCGAAGCGGCCCTTCCTACGAGCAGTACTTC
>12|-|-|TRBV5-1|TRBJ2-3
CASSLGADTQYF
TGCGCCAGCAGCTTGGGGGCAGATACGCAGTATTTT
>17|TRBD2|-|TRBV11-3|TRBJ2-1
CASSPSTFSGRSHEQFF
TGTGCCAGCAGCCCTTCAACTTTTAGCGGGAGGTCTCATGAGCAGTTCTTC
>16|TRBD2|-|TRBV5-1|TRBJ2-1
CASSPGLAGGDNEQFF
TGCGCCAGCAGCCCGGGACTAGCGGGAGGCGATAATGAGCAGTTCTTC
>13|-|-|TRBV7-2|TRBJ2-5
CASSKDYPGAQYF
TGTGCCAGCAGCAAAGACTACCCTGGGGCCCAGTACTTC
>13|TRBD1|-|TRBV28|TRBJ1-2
CASSPTGTYGYTF
TGTGCCAGCAGCCCGACAGGGACTTATGGCTACACCTTC
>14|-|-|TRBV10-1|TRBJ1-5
CASSDGNSNQPQHF
TGCGCCAGCAGTGATGGAAATAGCAATCAGCCCCAGCATTTT
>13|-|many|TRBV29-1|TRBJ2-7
CSVELRGGYEQYF
TGCAGCGTTGAGCTGAGGGGCGGATACGAGCAGTACTTC
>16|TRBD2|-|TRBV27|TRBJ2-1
CASSFISGRAGNEQFF
TGTGCCAGCAGTTTCATTAGCGGGAGGGCCGGGAATGAGCAGTTCTTC
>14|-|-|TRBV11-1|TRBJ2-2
CASSFGGVGVELFF
TGTGCCAGCAGCTTCGGGGGCGTAGGGGTGGAGCTGTTTTTT
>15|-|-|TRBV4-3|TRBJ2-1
CASSQGGGVYNEQFF
TGCGCCAGCAGCCAAGGGGGCGGGGTCTACAATGAGCAGTTCTTC
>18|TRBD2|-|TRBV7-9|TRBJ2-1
CASLPGAGGGSSYNEQFF
TGTGCCAGCCTTCCTGGTGCGGGAGGGGGCAGCTCCTACAATGAGCAGTTCTTC
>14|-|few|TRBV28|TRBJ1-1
CASSFRAMNTEAFF
TGTGCCAGCAGCTTCAGGGCCATGAACACTGAAGCTTTCTTT
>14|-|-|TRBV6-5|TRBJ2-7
CASSYWGNPGEQYF
TGTGCCAGCAGTTACTGGGGGAACCCTGGCGAGCAGTACTTC
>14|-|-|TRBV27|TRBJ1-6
CASSSLGGNSPLHF
TGTGCCAGCAGTTCTCTTGGTGGGAATTCACCCCTCCACTTT
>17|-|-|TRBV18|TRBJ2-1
CASSPGPWAQDYNEQFF
TGTGCCAGCTCACCTGGCCCCTGGGCTCAAGACTACAATGAGCAGTTCTTC
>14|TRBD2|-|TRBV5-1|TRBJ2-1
CASSGAGVGGEQFF
TGCGCCAGCAGCGGAGCGGGAGTCGGGGGTGAGCAGTTCTTC
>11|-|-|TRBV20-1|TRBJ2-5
CSASAGETQYF
TGCAGTGCTAGTGCAGGGGAGACCCAGTACTTC
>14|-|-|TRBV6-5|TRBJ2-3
CASSYTGSRDTQYF
TGTGCCAGCAGTTACACCGGGAGTCGAGATACGCAGTATTTT
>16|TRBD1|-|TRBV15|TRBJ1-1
CATSRGTGGMNTEAFF
TGTGCCACCAGCAGAGGGACAGGGGGCATGAACACTGAAGCTTTCTTT
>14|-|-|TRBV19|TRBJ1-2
CASSTRQANYGYTF
TGTGCCAGTAGTACAAGACAGGCAAACTATGGCTACACCTTC
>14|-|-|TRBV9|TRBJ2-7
CASSVGGGGYEQYF
TGTGCCAGCAGCGTAGGTGGAGGGGGCTACGAGCAGTACTTC
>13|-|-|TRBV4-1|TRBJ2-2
CASSHSNTGELFF
TGCGCCAGCAGCCACTCGAACACCGGGGAGCTGTTTTTT
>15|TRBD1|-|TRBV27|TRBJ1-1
CASSPWTGGRTEAFF
TGTGCCAGCAGTCCCTGGACAGGGGGCAGGACTGAAGCTTTCTTT
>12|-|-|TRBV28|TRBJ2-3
CASSLGTDTQYF
TGTGCCAGCAGTTTGGGTACAGATACGCAGTATTTT